The next 6 T cell receptor beta chains were all read from a single sample in a study of blood T cell repertoires in COVID-19. Data came from immunoSEQ multiplex PCR; TCRdb stores just in-frame clones and leaves some out. The sample lists roughly 95,000 clones; around 81% were seen once. Sequenced sample: peripheral blood. Receptor source: a man between 60 and 70 years old with acute or convalescent COVID-19.

V and J are TRBV10-1 and TRBJ2-1, with a possible D match to TRBD2 (5 bases). CDR1 is WNHNN, CDR2 SYGVQD, per germline (reference sequence). V was shortened by 2 bases and J by 3 bases, with 14 bases between the two germline ends. The CDR3 length is 16 residues. For the CDR3, the DNA is TGCGCCAGCAGTGAGCTCGGGGTTATCGGCTACAATGAGCAGTTCTTC. Translation: CASSELGVIGYNEQFF.

The V gene is TRBV7-2, the J gene TRBJ2-1, with TRBD2 matching 10 bases. The germline CDR1 and CDR2 sequences are SGHTA and FQGNSA. The CDR3 has 15 amino acids. The V and J ends lost 1 base and 3 bases, in that order; junction bases with no gene match: 0. The CDR3 spells CASSLERGGYNEQFF. As DNA, the CDR3 is TGTGCCAGCAGCTTAGAGCGGGGGGGCTACAATGAGCAGTTCTTC.

In this sample, this clone turned up a few times. V gene TRBV5-1 combines with J gene TRBJ1-2, with D maybe TRBD1 (5 bases). CDR1 and CDR2 (germline): SGHRS, YFSETQ. This CDR3 comprises 14 residues. V lost 0 bases and J 0 bases, leaving 6 bases between the germline ends. DNA of the CDR3: TGCGCCAGCAGCTTGGAGGGGCCTAACTATGGCTACACCTTC. Its protein product is CASSLEGPNYGYTF.

The V call is TRBV19, the J call TRBJ1-5; D gene ambiguous. Germline V gene data show CDR1 as LNHDA and CDR2 as SQIVND (reference sequence). CDR3 size: 13 residues. V shed 5 bases and J shed 4 bases, with 9 bases lying between them. Here the CDR3 DNA reads TGTGCCAGTAGTGTAGGAGGGAATCAGCCCCAGCATTTT. Its protein product is CASSVGGNQPQHF.

The rearrangement joins TRBV30 to TRBJ1-5; D possibly corresponds to TRBD1 (6 bases). The CDR3 covers 16 residues. Trimming stripped 1 base from V and 1 base from J, with 14 bases between. Germline loops: CDR1 GTSNPN, CDR2 SVGIG (reference sequence). The CDR3 here is CAWSEGGRGSNQPQHF. DNA for the CDR3: TGTGCCTGGAGTGAAGGGGGACGGGGAAGCAATCAGCCCCAGCATTTT.

The V and J genes are TRBV30 and TRBJ1-5; 7 positions match TRBD1. Germline values: CDR1 GTSNPN, CDR2 SVGIG (reference sequence). The CDR3 length is 15 residues. The V segment lost 2 bases and the J segment 6 bases; nucleotides outside the gene matches: 10. In DNA, the CDR3 is TGTGCCTGGAGTCTGACAGGGTCGGTCCTTCAGCCCCAGCATTTT. Translating it yields CAWSLTGSVLQPQHF.